This section outlines one TCR beta chain sequence together with its context. Its antigen remains unidentified. One end of the junction varies from germline; a read error may be responsible. The record originates from a study of T cell repertoires and leukemia-associated antigens. As for the study in general: Samples yielded roughly 3.3 to 5.5 million effective reads each, approximately 16 million overall. Findings and limits, study-wide: The four groups had similar numbers of Vbeta, Jbeta genes and CDR3s. Specificity and function of the expanded clones need further investigation.

TCRdb re-analysed the 5' RACE reads in MiXCR, keeping a single row per CDR3 protein. The sample has 13,000 to 15,000 distinct CDR3 sequences; 30% to 45% are singletons. Before use, CD3+ T cells rested overnight in serum-free medium. Germline assignment: CDR1 MGHRA and CDR2 YSYEKL. The CDR3 length is 15 residues. The chain links TRBV4-1 to TRBJ1-2; D ambiguous. Sequencing was carried out using CD3+ T cells sorted from blood and cultured. The clonotype originates from a female donor in good health. CDR3 loop: CASSQDHGGRGGYTF. CDR3 bases: TGCGCCAGCAGTCAAGATCATGGAGGGCGGGGTGGCTACACCTTC.